Sequencing of this TCR beta chain was carried out in a study of blood T cell repertoires in COVID-19. Study context: Samples came from the United States, Italy and Spain, spanning acute and convalescent COVID-19. In each case, the material was cDNA or gDNA derived from T cells, B-cell-depleted T cells, or PBMCs.

Original data processing: Researchers report that nucleated cell counts were estimated from reference gene primer amplification. The repertoire was sequenced with immunoSEQ multiplex PCR; TCRdb's copy has only in-frame clones and lacks some. Clone size and V and J calls were adopted from that table, with D and trimming inferred from the DNA. Among around 220,000 clones listed, 84% were seen once. The sample consisted of peripheral blood. This clonotype originated in a man aged 25 to 40 with active or convalescent COVID-19.

CDR3: CASSLMGTSAHTDTQYF. CDR3 in DNA: TGTGCCAGCAGCTTGATGGGGACTAGCGCGCACACAGATACGCAGTATTTT. The chain carries TRBV5-8 and TRBJ2-3; 10 bases are a match to TRBD2. The CDR3 extends over 17 amino acids. V lost 1 base to trimming and J lost 2 bases; unmatched junction nucleotides: 7. The germline CDR1 and CDR2 sequences are SGHTS and YDEGEE.